These 7 T cell receptor beta chains were all obtained from the same sample, sequenced in a study of T cells in localized non-small cell lung cancer. Assay used: immunoSEQ multiplex PCR; TCRdb lists only in-frame clones, some missing. This table has about 25,000 clones, roughly nine tenths appearing once. Sequencing was performed on peripheral blood, taken before any cancer treatment. These receptors came from a woman aged 40-75 years with stage I lung adenocarcinoma.

This chain connects TRBV28 to TRBJ1-1, with a weak D call TRBD1 (6 bases). Germline lookup yields CDR1 MDHEN and CDR2 SYDVKM. V lost 8 bases and J lost 9, with 22 bases in between. The CDR3 covers 14 residues. The CDR3 bases are TGTGCCAGCGGGGACCTTCAGGGGTGGGGCAAAGCTTTCTTT. It is translated as CASGDLQGWGKAFF.

The chain couples TRBV6-1 to TRBJ2-2; no clear D gene. This CDR3 has 14 amino acids. Germline lookup yields CDR1 MNHNS and CDR2 SASEGT. V was clipped by 7 bases and J by 0 bases, with 9 bases between them. Here the CDR3 DNA reads TGTGCCAGCACGAGACCGGCGAACACCGGGGAGCTGTTTTTT. This codes for CASTRPANTGELFF.

This clone is a singleton in its sample. The rearrangement uses TRBV7-9 and TRBJ2-7; possible D gene TRBD1, 5 bases. Trimming shortened V by 5 bases and J by 5 bases, and 16 bases separated the two germline ends. Germline CDR1 reads SEHNR; CDR2 reads FQNEAQ (reference sequence). This CDR3 is built from 14 residues. In nucleotides, the CDR3 is TGTGCCAGCAGCCGATCGACAGCTACGGACGAGCAGTACTTC. As protein: CASSRSTATDEQYF.

This chain uses TRBV18 with TRBJ2-7; maybe TRBD2 (6 bases). The V gene lost 3 bases and the J gene lost 0 bases, with 15 bases spanning the gap. The CDR3 spans 16 residues. Looked up from germline, CDR1 is KGHSH and CDR2 is LQKENI. The CDR3: CASSPRGGEVSYEQYF. Here the CDR3 DNA reads TGTGCCAGCTCACCCCGCGGAGGGGAAGTCTCCTACGAGCAGTACTTC. Supplemented by reference TRBV18 and TRBJ2-7, the full variable domain reads NAGVMQNPRHLVRRRGQEARLRCSPMKGHSHVYWYRQLPEEGLKFMVYLQKENIIDESGMPKERFSAEFPKEGPSILRIQQVVRGDSAAYFCASSPRGGEVSYEQYFGPGTRLTVT.

The rearrangement links TRBV9 to TRBJ2-7, with D possibly TRBD1 on 6 matching bases. Trimming removed 4 bases from V and 3 bases from J, with 20 bases in between. The CDR3 has 16 amino acids. Germline V gene lookup returns CDR1 SGDLS and CDR2 YYNGEE. The CDR3 sequence is CASSLPPQGPDYEQYF. CDR3 DNA: TGTGCCAGCAGCCTACCCCCGCAGGGGCCAGACTACGAGCAGTACTTC.

This chain links TRBV5-6 with TRBJ1-1, with D uncertain. Trimming pared 1 base from V and 5 bases from J, leaving 6 bases between. Germline CDR1 reads SGHDT; CDR2 reads YYEEEE. The CDR3 loop spans 12 amino acids. The CDR3 here is CASSLISTEAFF. DNA of the CDR3: TGTGCCAGCAGCTTGATTAGTACTGAAGCTTTCTTT.

The V gene is TRBV5-1, the J gene TRBJ2-3; TRBD1 matches at 10 bases. V shed 0 bases and J 3 bases; nucleotides not matched to a gene: 1. CDR3 length: 15 amino acids. Germline V gives CDR1 SGHRS, CDR2 YFSETQ. The CDR3 loop reads CASSLEGQGTDTQYF. As DNA, the CDR3 is TGCGCCAGCAGCTTGGAGGGACAGGGGACAGATACGCAGTATTTT.